These T cell receptor beta chains were read from a single sample in a study of blood T cell repertoires in COVID-19. Sequenced by immunoSEQ multiplex PCR; TCRdb stores in-frame clones only, minus some. This table has roughly 400,000 clones, roughly 88% appearing once. The sequenced sample consisted of PBMCs or T cells enriched from blood (not recorded which). These receptors all stem from a woman younger than 35 who had been exposed to COVID-19. The CDR3 runs from the conserved cysteine through the conserved F or W. D genes are given only for firm matches. Where a row states a size, it is once, few, many or the class of an expanded clone; other rows omit it.

D	size	V	J	CDR3	DNA
TRBD2	.	TRBV11-2	TRBJ2-2	CASSWVAGDNTGELFF	TGTGCCAGCAGCTGGGTAGCGGGAGATAACACCGGGGAGCTGTTTTTT
.	.	TRBV5-5	TRBJ1-6	CASSRQGDWGNSPLHF	TGTGCCAGCAGCCGCCAAGGGGATTGGGGTAATTCACCCCTCCACTTT
TRBD1	.	TRBV19	TRBJ2-5	CASSGDRVSETQYF	TGTGCCAGTAGTGGGGACAGGGTCTCGGAGACCCAGTACTTC
TRBD1	.	TRBV9	TRBJ2-7	CASSGRDRSYEQYF	TGTGCCAGCAGCGGCCGGGACAGATCCTACGAGCAGTACTTC
TRBD1	.	TRBV27	TRBJ1-2	CASSPDRVGYTF	TGTGCCAGCAGTCCCGACAGGGTTGGCTACACCTTC
.	.	TRBV13	TRBJ2-5	CASSYTEGGLETQYF	TGTGCCAGCAGCTATACCGAGGGGGGGCTGGAGACCCAGTACTTC
.	.	TRBV18	TRBJ1-1	CASSETRSSVAFF	TGTGCCAGCTCCGAGACACGATCCAGTGTCGCTTTCTTT
TRBD2	.	TRBV11-2	TRBJ2-4	CASSSGLVLAKNIQYF	TGTGCCAGCAGCTCGGGACTAGTACTAGCCAAAAACATTCAGTACTTC
.	.	TRBV5-1	TRBJ2-7	CASSPLSGDEQYF	TGCGCCAGCAGCCCTCTTTCCGGGGACGAGCAGTACTTC
.	.	TRBV28	TRBJ2-5	CASSRGGREGETQYF	TGTGCCAGCAGCCGGGGAGGAAGGGAAGGAGAGACCCAGTACTTC
TRBD1	.	TRBV28	TRBJ2-7	CASSSGQGQDHEQYF	TGTGCCAGCAGTTCCGGACAGGGACAAGACCACGAGCAGTACTTC
.	.	TRBV11-2	TRBJ2-1	CASRGGWLANNEQFF	TGTGCCAGCCGCGGCGGGTGGCTAGCTAACAATGAGCAGTTCTTC
TRBD1	.	TRBV7-9	TRBJ1-5	CASSQTGDQPQHF	TGTGCCAGCAGCCAGACAGGGGACCAGCCCCAGCATTTT
TRBD2	.	TRBV28	TRBJ2-7	CASSSGLAGGPRDEQYF	TGTGCCAGCAGTTCGGGACTAGCGGGAGGCCCTAGGGACGAGCAGTACTTC
TRBD2	.	TRBV18	TRBJ2-7	CASSPRVPGLAGGQSEQYF	TGTGCCAGCTCACCTCGCGTCCCGGGACTAGCGGGGGGGCAAAGCGAGCAATACTTC
TRBD1	.	TRBV5-6	TRBJ1-1	CASSLGTGADEAFF	TGTGCCAGCAGCTTAGGGACAGGGGCCGATGAAGCTTTCTTT
TRBD2	.	TRBV3-1/TRBV3-2	TRBJ2-7	CASSQGLAGNYEQYF	TGTGCCAGCAGCCAGGGACTAGCGGGAAATTACGAGCAGTACTTC
TRBD2	.	TRBV5-4	TRBJ2-3	CASRGLVRPRTDTQYF	TGTGCCAGCAGGGGACTAGTAAGACCACGCACAGATACGCAGTATTTT
.	.	TRBV7-9	TRBJ2-2	CASSQIGNTGELFF	TGTGCCAGCAGCCAAATCGGGAACACCGGGGAGCTGTTTTTT
.	.	TRBV10-3	TRBJ2-1	CAIKETDSYNEQFF	TGTGCCATCAAGGAGACAGACTCCTACAATGAGCAGTTCTTC
.	.	TRBV27	TRBJ1-1	CASSLSFRFDTEAFF	TGTGCCAGCAGTTTATCATTCCGGTTCGACACTGAAGCTTTCTTT
.	.	TRBV6-1	TRBJ2-1	CASSEAHPGLSYNEQFF	TGTGCCAGCAGTGAAGCCCACCCAGGGTTGTCCTACAATGAGCAGTTCTTC
TRBD1	.	TRBV2	TRBJ1-5	CASDDRENQPQHF	TGTGCCAGCGACGACAGGGAGAATCAGCCCCAGCATTTT
.	.	TRBV7-8	TRBJ1-1	CASSFSPLGENTEAFF	TGTGCCAGCAGCTTCTCTCCCCTGGGAGAGAACACTGAAGCTTTCTTT
.	.	TRBV4-1	TRBJ2-1	CASSQVLSGYNEQFF	TGCGCCAGCAGCCAAGTCCTCAGCGGGTACAATGAGCAGTTCTTC
.	.	TRBV6-5	TRBJ1-1	CAIQKTMNTEAFF	TGTGCCATCCAGAAGACAATGAACACTGAAGCTTTCTTT
TRBD2	few	TRBV5-4	TRBJ2-7	CASSLWRESSYEQYF	TGTGCCAGCAGCTTATGGCGGGAGAGCTCCTACGAGCAGTACTTC
.	.	TRBV6-5	TRBJ1-1	CASSPLDRLNTEAFF	TGTGCCAGCAGCCCACTGGACAGACTAAACACTGAAGCTTTCTTT
.	once	TRBV28	TRBJ2-7	CASRLAAGNSYEQYF	TGTGCCAGCAGACTAGCTGCGGGGAACTCCTACGAGCAGTACTTC
TRBD1	.	TRBV19	TRBJ1-6	CASSLRAGQGPPLHF	TGTGCCAGTAGTCTCCGGGCGGGACAGGGGCCACCCCTCCACTTT
TRBD2	few	TRBV10-3	TRBJ2-7	CAISTPGLGYEQYF	TGTGCCATCAGTACACCGGGACTAGGTTACGAGCAGTACTTC
TRBD1	.	TRBV4-3	TRBJ2-1	CASSQSTGTGANEQFF	TGCGCCAGCAGCCAATCCACCGGGACAGGGGCCAATGAGCAGTTCTTC
.	.	TRBV4-3	TRBJ1-2	CASSQGGGYTF	TGCGCCAGCAGCCAAGGAGGGGGCTACACCTTC
.	.	TRBV15	TRBJ2-7	CATSEANYYEQYF	TGTGCCACCAGCGAGGCCAACTACTACGAGCAGTACTTC
.	.	TRBV9	TRBJ1-4	CASSSHGGPDEKLFF	TGTGCCAGCAGCTCCCACGGGGGGCCTGATGAAAAACTGTTTTTT
.	.	TRBV5-1	TRBJ2-3	CASSLAENIRDTQYF	TGCGCCAGCAGCTTGGCCGAGAATATTAGAGATACGCAGTATTTT
.	.	TRBV18	TRBJ1-1	CASSPMQEGTEAFF	TGTGCCAGCTCACCCATGCAGGAGGGGACTGAAGCTTTCTTT
.	once	TRBV5-1	TRBJ1-3	CASSLSQGTGNTIYF	TGCGCCAGCAGCTTGAGTCAGGGCACTGGAAACACCATATATTTT
TRBD1	.	TRBV5-1	TRBJ1-2	CASSPGQGYGYTF	TGCGCCAGTTCCCCGGGACAGGGGTATGGCTACACCTTC
.	.	TRBV5-1	TRBJ2-7	CASSLDRPYEQYF	TGCGCCAGCAGCTTAGACAGACCCTACGAGCAGTACTTC
.	.	TRBV7-9	TRBJ2-5	CASTLSQETQYF	TGTGCCAGCACCCTTTCCCAAGAGACCCAGTACTTC
TRBD2	.	TRBV6-5	TRBJ2-7	CASSSPGGLYEQYF	TGTGCCAGCAGTTCCCCGGGAGGGCTCTACGAGCAGTACTTC